A selection of T cell receptor beta chains follows, all from one sample in a study of spatial heterogeneity in lung cancer. MiXCR was run by TCRdb on the 5' RACE reads, yielding one entry per CDR3 protein. The sample records some 87,000 distinct CDR3 sequences, about 9.4% being singletons. The specimen was PBMCs, collected at surgery. All receptors derive from a male donor with early-stage non-small cell lung cancer. The conserved cysteine and the conserved F or W are not part of the CDR3 here. A D gene is named only where the DNA matches it firmly. Part of the rows lack a size; the others show once, few, many or a class for expanded clones.

clone size: few; D gene: -; V gene: TRBV27; CDR3 protein: ASSFRRDWYEQY
clone size: few; D gene: TRBD2; V gene: TRBV20-1; CDR3 protein: SARDGASGSPEQF
clone size: many; D gene: TRBD2; V gene: TRBV7-2; CDR3 protein: ASSLAGGPVEQF
clone size: many; D gene: -; V gene: TRBV28; CDR3 protein: ATGRDYGYT
clone size: -; D gene: -; V gene: TRBV29-1; CDR3 protein: SVEDPDTSYEQY
clone size: few; D gene: -; V gene: TRBV5-1; CDR3 protein: ASSFKVNTGELF
clone size: -; D gene: TRBD2; V gene: TRBV19; CDR3 protein: ASSRLANAKNIQY
clone size: few; D gene: -; V gene: TRBV6-5; CDR3 protein: ASSLTREAGETQY
clone size: -; D gene: -; V gene: TRBV4-2; CDR3 protein: ASSQTSGAKNIQY
clone size: -; D gene: -; V gene: TRBV12-3/TRBV12-4; CDR3 protein: ASSFFGMPDTQY
clone size: many; D gene: TRBD1; V gene: TRBV5-4; CDR3 protein: ASSRTGFDEQY
clone size: few; D gene: TRBD2; V gene: TRBV28; CDR3 protein: ASSLAGGASAGELF
clone size: -; D gene: -; V gene: TRBV6-2/TRBV6-3; CDR3 protein: ASSWAGANVLT